The 21 T cell receptor beta chains reported below all come from one sample, sequenced in a study of liver allograft versus peripheral blood T cells. About the study: Transplanted livers and recipients' peripheral blood had their T cell receptor repertoires compared.

Using its own MiXCR run on the reads, TCRdb lists one record per CDR3 protein. The table shows fewer than 9,500 distinct CDR3 sequences, with approximately 17% occurring only once. These receptors came from a human patient who had a liver transplant. Some T cells may have originated in the graft donor.

By sample fraction, this clonotype is medium-sized. The V gene is TRBV19, the J gene TRBJ2-4; 7 bases are shared with TRBD2. There are 18 residues in the CDR3. From germline, CDR1 is LNHDA and CDR2 SQIVND (reference sequence). V trimming: 6 bases; J trimming: 0 bases; junction bases outside the gene matches: 14. The DNA of the CDR3 is TGTGCCAGTAGACTCGGGGTTCGGGGGGACCTAGCCAAAAACATTCAGTACTTC. Its protein is CASRLGVRGDLAKNIQYF.

The chain uses TRBV30 and TRBJ2-7, with D possibly TRBD1 on 5 matching bases. V was pared by 4 bases and J by 4 bases, with 17 bases between. Germline loops: CDR1 GTSNPN, CDR2 SVGIG (reference sequence). This CDR3 spans 14 amino acids. CDR3: CAWNRLISGYEQYF. The CDR3 DNA follows: TGTGCCTGGAATAGGCTAATTTCAGGGTACGAGCAGTACTTC.

This clonotype counts as medium-sized (0.01 to 0.1%). The chain joins TRBV18 to TRBJ1-1; 9 bases align to TRBD1. Losses at the gene ends were 5 bases for V and 7 bases for J; bases not matched to a gene: 5. The CDR3 spans 13 residues. The germline V gene has CDR1 KGHSH and CDR2 LQKENI. CDR3 sequence: CASSTTGGVEAFF. The DNA for the CDR3 is TGTGCCAGCTCAACGACAGGGGGGGTTGAAGCTTTCTTT.

The rearrangement links TRBV7-2 to TRBJ1-5; a possible D gene is TRBD1 (6 bases). The V end was cut by 1 base, the J end by 6 bases, with 10 bases between. This CDR3 is 14 amino acids long. From germline, CDR1 is SGHTA and CDR2 FQGNSA. CDR3 in amino acids: CASSLGQGTQPQHF. CDR3 nucleotides: TGTGCCAGCAGCTTAGGGCAGGGGACTCAGCCCCAGCATTTT.

In its sample, this clonotype is medium-sized (0.01 to 0.1%). J is TRBJ1-3 and V is TRBV10-3; D is unresolved. With 2 bases removed from V and 7 bases from J, the gap between germline ends came to 6 bases. CDR3 length: 12 amino acids. The germline gives CDR1 ENHRY, CDR2 SYGVKD. For the CDR3, the DNA is TGTGCCATCAGTGAGGGCCGGAACACCATATATTTT. Translated: CAISEGRNTIYF.

By share, this clonotype counts as medium-sized. The V and J genes are TRBV10-3 and TRBJ1-2; D is perhaps TRBD1 (6 bases). Germline-derived CDR1 and CDR2 are ENHRY and SYGVKD. Trimming took off 7 bases at V and 3 bases at J, with 12 bases between the two ends. The CDR3 has 13 residues. The CDR3 loop reads CAITLGQYYGYTF. In DNA form, the CDR3 reads TGTGCCATCACCCTTGGACAGTACTATGGCTACACCTTC.

In its sample, this clonotype ranks as medium-sized. The chain uses TRBV7-9 and TRBJ2-1, with D tentatively TRBD2 (6 bases). Per germline, CDR1 SEHNR and CDR2 FQNEAQ (reference sequence). The CDR3 consists of 14 residues. Trimming pared 8 bases from V and 6 bases from J, leaving 17 bases between. The DNA of the CDR3 is TGTGCCAGCCTAGGCGGGACTTATACCAATGAGCAGTTCTTC. Its protein is CASLGGTYTNEQFF.

This clonotype appeared a few times. The gene calls are TRBV20-1 and TRBJ1-4; TRBD1 aligns across 7 bases. CDR1 and CDR2 (germline): DFQATT, SNEGSKA (reference sequence). The CDR3 length is 13 residues. With V trimmed by 6 bases and J by 7 bases, 8 bases remained unmatched. The CDR3 sequence: CSARGGGGEKLFF. Written as DNA, the CDR3 is TGCAGTGCCCGAGGAGGGGGCGGTGAAAAACTGTTTTTT.

CDR3 sequence reads: CASSSRGAGEETQYF. Here the CDR3 DNA reads TGTGCCAGCAGTTCCAGGGGCGCGGGGGAAGAGACCCAGTACTTC. The chain links TRBV12-3 or TRBV12-4 to TRBJ2-5, with D possibly matching TRBD2 (7 bases). Trimming removed 4 bases at V and 3 bases at J, with 15 bases between. The CDR3 spans 15 residues.

Ten or more counts support this clonotype. The gene calls are TRBV24-1 and TRBJ1-5; D ambiguous. From germline, CDR1 is KGHDR and CDR2 SFDVKD. The length of the CDR3 is 12 residues. V lost 6 bases to trimming and J lost 4 bases, with 6 bases between them. Here the CDR3 reads CATSQVNQPQHF. For the CDR3, the DNA is TGTGCCACCAGTCAGGTGAATCAGCCCCAGCATTTT.

This chain joins TRBV11-2 and TRBJ2-5, with 9 bases lining up with TRBD2. The V gene end was trimmed by 0 bases and the J gene end by 5 bases; junction bases not matched to a gene: 4. There are 15 residues in the CDR3. Germline V lookup: CDR1 SGHAT, CDR2 FQNNGV. The CDR3 DNA follows: TGTGCCAGCAGCTTAGACTTCAGCGGGGGGGAGACCCAGTACTTC. The encoded protein is CASSLDFSGGETQYF. The whole variable domain, remainder taken from reference TRBV11-2 and TRBJ2-5, is EAGVAQSPRYKIIEKRQSVAFWCNPISGHATLYWYQQILGQGPKLLIQFQNNGVVDDSQLPKDRFSAERLKGVDSTLKIQPAKLEDSAVYLCASSLDFSGGETQYFGPGTRLLVL.

This clonotype has more than one count but fewer than ten. The V gene is TRBV5-5, the J gene TRBJ2-7; 7 nucleotides match TRBD1. V lost 3 bases and J lost 7; bases outside the gene matches: 4. Germline V gene lookup returns CDR1 SGHKS and CDR2 YYEKEE (reference sequence). CDR3 length: 12 amino acids. CDR3: CASSWDRREQYF. CDR3 nucleotide sequence: TGTGCCAGCAGCTGGGACAGACGAGAGCAGTACTTC.

By share, this clonotype counts as medium-sized (0.01 to 0.1%). V is TRBV18 and J is TRBJ2-7, with 7 bases that match TRBD2. The CDR3 runs 15 residues. V lost 6 bases to trimming and J lost 5 bases; unmatched junction nucleotides: 13. The germline V gene encodes CDR1 KGHSH and CDR2 LQKENI. The CDR3 reads CASSYFGLDGDEQYF. The DNA of the CDR3 is TGTGCCAGCTCCTATTTCGGACTAGATGGGGACGAGCAGTACTTC. The full variable domain, completed using reference TRBV18 and TRBJ2-7, is NAGVMQNPRHLVRRRGQEARLRCSPMKGHSHVYWYRQLPEEGLKFMVYLQKENIIDESGMPKERFSAEFPKEGPSILRIQQVVRGDSAAYFCASSYFGLDGDEQYFGPGTRLTVT.

This clonotype was counted ten times or more. This chain connects TRBV19 to TRBJ1-5; D is uncertain. The CDR3 contains 17 residues. CDR1 is LNHDA, CDR2 SQIVND, per germline (reference sequence). The ends were cut back, 3 bases at V and 4 bases at J, with 19 bases in the middle. CDR3 coding DNA: TGTGCCAGTAGTATTCGGGGATCGGGATTTACTAATCAGCCCCAGCATTTT. Translating it yields CASSIRGSGFTNQPQHF.

In this sample, this clonotype turned up many times. The chain carries TRBV7-9 and TRBJ2-7, with TRBD2 identical over 10 bases. Trimming cost V 1 base and J 7 bases; bases outside gene matches: 7. CDR3 size: 15 residues. Germline V gene lookup returns CDR1 SEHNR and CDR2 FQNEAQ (reference sequence). CDR3 sequence (DNA): TGTGCCAGCAGCTTAGGAGCGGGAGGGCCTCTTGAGCAGTACTTC. Encoded protein: CASSLGAGGPLEQYF.

This clonotype was detected only a few times. The chain is built from TRBV5-5 and TRBJ2-4; D gene unclear. The germline V gene has CDR1 SGHKS and CDR2 YYEKEE (reference sequence). CDR3 length equals 13 residues. Trimming took 3 bases from V and 5 from J, leaving 9 bases between them. For the CDR3, the DNA is TGTGCCAGCAGCTACGGAACCGAAAACATTCAGTACTTC. Its translation is CASSYGTENIQYF.

In its sample, this clonotype is medium-sized. J is TRBJ2-5 and V is TRBV24-1; 9 positions match TRBD2. Germline V CDR1 and CDR2: KGHDR, SFDVKD. V lost 3 bases and J lost 5; bases outside the gene matches: 6. There are 15 residues in the CDR3. The CDR3 DNA reads TGTGCCACCAGTGATGGGCGGGAGGGCGGTGAGACCCAGTACTTC. Protein: CATSDGREGGETQYF.

In this sample, this clonotype turned up a few times. CDR3 protein: CASSLVAAGVADTQYF. The CDR3 coding sequence is TGTGCCAGCAGCTTAGTGGCAGCGGGAGTGGCAGATACGCAGTATTTT. This sequence joins TRBV7-9 and TRBJ2-3; 8 bases are shared with TRBD2. CDR3 length: 16 residues. From germline, CDR1 is SEHNR and CDR2 FQNEAQ (reference sequence). The V gene end was trimmed by 1 base and the J gene end by 4 bases; junction bases not matched to a gene: 7.

The table lists this clonotype with many counts. The chain couples TRBV11-1 to TRBJ1-2; D gene uncertain. Germline CDR1 reads SGHAT; CDR2 reads FQDESV (reference sequence). V lost 5 bases and J lost 6, with 16 bases in between. This CDR3 region has 14 residues. CDR3 nucleotide sequence: TGTGCCAGCAGCCAGGAGTCCGGGTTGGATGGCTACACCTTC. It translates to CASSQESGLDGYTF.

This clonotype was detected a few times. CDR3 in amino acids: CASSTGRFGTGELFF. Written as DNA, the CDR3 is TGTGCCAGTAGTACAGGGCGGTTTGGCACCGGGGAGCTGTTTTTT. This chain uses TRBV19 with TRBJ2-2; a weak D match, TRBD1 (5 bases). The CDR3 totals 15 residues. The V end lost 4 bases, the J end lost 4 bases, and 13 bases lay between the germline ends. The germline gives CDR1 LNHDA, CDR2 SQIVND (reference sequence).

In this sample, this clonotype turned up many times. The chain has TRBV20-1 and TRBJ1-2; TRBD1 might be the D (6 bases). The ends were cut back, 6 bases at V and 4 bases at J, with 15 bases in the middle. CDR1 DFQATT and CDR2 SNEGSKA come from the germline V gene (reference sequence). The CDR3 covers 13 residues. CDR3 loop: CSAHNREGYGYTF. The CDR3 DNA reads as TGCAGTGCGCACAACAGGGAAGGCTATGGCTACACCTTC.